This T cell receptor (beta chain) was obtained from a study of blood T cells in healthy people across ages (dated by TCRdb to 2015 to 2017). Concerning the study at large: In model experiments, roughly one uniquely barcoded TCR beta cDNA molecule per two T cells was captured by template switching. Using deep sequencing normalized with unique cDNA molecular identifiers, the study measured how TCR beta repertoire diversity changes with age. The donors were divided into four age groups: young (average approximately 17 years), middle-aged (almost 40), aged (approximately 62) and long-lived (more than 75). For two donors (one aged 18 to 29 and one aged 80 or older), the study analyzed two additional independent replicas of 1 million unique cDNA reads from the same blood draw.

As regards this clonotype: It lacks a known antigen. No base-level quality is on record; no much larger clone is a single base apart.

The donors were some 39 Caucasian individuals from Russia, aged 6 to 90 years, who were systemically healthy. Each donor gave approximately 10 milliliters of peripheral blood, collected into EDTA-treated Vacutainer tubes. PBMCs were isolated by Ficoll-Paque density-gradient centrifugation, with at least 6 million obtained per sample. Total RNA, at least 6 micrograms per sample, was extracted from PBMCs with Trizol reagent. For every donor, flow cytometry on a PBMC aliquot measured the percentage of naive CD45RAhigh/CD27high T cells. What the authors observed across the whole study: Compared with the aged group, the long-lived group had more naive CD4+ T cells, fewer expanded clones and increased TCR diversity, suggesting age selection. Estimates of total diversity based on one million sequenced T cells were regarded as lower bounds and as underestimates. Because donor CMV infection status was unknown, age-related changes in expanded clonotypes were potentially confounded. Observed TCR beta diversity per million T cells fell roughly linearly with age, and a significant reduction was already apparent by age approximately 40. Because profiling used bulk unsorted PBMCs, naive and antigen-experienced compartments could not be compared conclusively. The percentage of naive T cells measured by flow cytometry correlated strongly with observed TCR beta diversity.

After removal of 8 bases from V and 4 bases from J, the junction retains 1 base not matched to a gene. From its cysteine to its phenylalanine, the CDR3 spans 12 amino acids. The CDR3 DNA has 36 bases and is translated from base 1. Taken from the germline V gene (reference sequence), the CDR1 and CDR2 loops are MNHEY and SMNVEV. Library method: 5' RACE. The instrument given in TCRdb is Illumina HiSeq 2500. The second PCR ran for roughly 7 to 11 cycles and used a J-beta primer mix along with a sample-barcoded 5' primer. Each TCR beta cDNA molecule received a unique molecular identifier from a template-switch 5' adaptor carrying 12 random nucleotides. Each sample yielded at least 2.5 million CDR3-containing paired-end reads. All of the RNA was converted into first-strand cDNA using the Mint cDNA synthesis kit, with a TRBC-specific oligonucleotide serving as the primer. After uracil-DNA glycosylase treatment, a first 18-cycle PCR used universal primers M1SS and BC2_uni_R on all cDNA. For the original study's pipeline: For normalization, 1 million high-quality reads were randomly selected from each sample, with every read carrying a distinct molecular identifier. Reads with shared molecular identifiers were discarded instead of being binned into consensus sequences. MiTCR, with a Q25 quality threshold and the strictest error-elimination algorithm, was used for CDR3 identification, clonotype clustering and error correction. Lower-bound total TCR beta diversity was estimated with a nonparametric unseen species model using Euler transformation. Clones were called with MiXCR by TCRdb after fastp trimmed the public reads at Q25, and only in-frame beta chains were retained. Rows are combined by CDR3 protein, so each entry shows the most common genes and DNA. The V and J calls were not made by the authors but by TCRdb's processing. For this sample there are 750,000 to 950,000 distinct CDR3 sequences; almost 30% appear just once. About a tenth of the sample is taken by the ten largest.

These data were also filed under a second study, of T cells of mothers and their children. The second study reports: The donors were nine systemically healthy Caucasian individuals, made up of three mothers and their six children. cDNA synthesis used all of the extracted RNA, with around 1.6 ug of RNA in each 15 ul reaction. Sample barcodes and 2-4 random nucleotides were added via the M1S primer in the second PCR. Over 8 million TCR beta CDR3 reads came from each mother, compared with approximately 3 million reads from each child. TCR recombination output is similarly shaped by thymic selection in related and unrelated pairs, with a minor effect exerted by inherited differences. Related mother-child pairs always showed normalized repertoire overlap that was slightly higher than in unrelated mother-child pairs, though the difference was never significant. With a sensitivity of around 97 clones per million clonotypes, no persistent microchimeric T cell clones were detected. In the study, deep NGS was used to compare the TCR beta repertoires of mothers and children, and features distinguishing related mother-child pairs from unrelated individuals were sought. Mothers averaged about 40 +/- 4 years of age and children averaged roughly 11 +/- 4 years. After adapters were ligated using NEBNext reagents, the libraries underwent 100+100 nt paired-end sequencing on an Illumina HiSeq 2000. To prevent cross-contamination, the mother and child libraries were prepared a month apart and were sequenced in separate runs. Each donor had between roughly 450,000 and 2,300,000 distinct TCR beta clonotypes identified. Naive TCR beta clonotypes were estimated from low-frequency clonotypes matched to each donor's FACS-determined naive share, without sorting.

What was sequenced was blood. In this chain, TRBV27 is recombined with TRBJ1-2, with 10 junctional bases fitting TRBD1. The source of this sequence is a woman in her thirties or forties in good health. The DNA reads as follows: TGTGCCAGCGGGGACAGGGGCTATGGCTACACCTTC. This gives the protein CASGDRGYGYTF.